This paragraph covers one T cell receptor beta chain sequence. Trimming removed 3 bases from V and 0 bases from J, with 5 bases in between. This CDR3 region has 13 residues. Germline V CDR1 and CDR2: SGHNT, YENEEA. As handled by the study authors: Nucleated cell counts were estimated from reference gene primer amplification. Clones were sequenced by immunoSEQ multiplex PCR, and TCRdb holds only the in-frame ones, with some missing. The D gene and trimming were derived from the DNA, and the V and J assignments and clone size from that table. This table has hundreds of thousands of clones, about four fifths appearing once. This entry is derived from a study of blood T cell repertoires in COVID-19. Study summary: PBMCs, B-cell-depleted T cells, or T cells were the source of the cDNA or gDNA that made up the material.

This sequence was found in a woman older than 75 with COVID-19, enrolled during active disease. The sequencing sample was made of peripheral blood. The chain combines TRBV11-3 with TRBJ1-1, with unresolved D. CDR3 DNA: TGTGCCAGCAGCTTGACTTTGAACACTGAAGCTTTCTTT. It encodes CASSLTLNTEAFF.